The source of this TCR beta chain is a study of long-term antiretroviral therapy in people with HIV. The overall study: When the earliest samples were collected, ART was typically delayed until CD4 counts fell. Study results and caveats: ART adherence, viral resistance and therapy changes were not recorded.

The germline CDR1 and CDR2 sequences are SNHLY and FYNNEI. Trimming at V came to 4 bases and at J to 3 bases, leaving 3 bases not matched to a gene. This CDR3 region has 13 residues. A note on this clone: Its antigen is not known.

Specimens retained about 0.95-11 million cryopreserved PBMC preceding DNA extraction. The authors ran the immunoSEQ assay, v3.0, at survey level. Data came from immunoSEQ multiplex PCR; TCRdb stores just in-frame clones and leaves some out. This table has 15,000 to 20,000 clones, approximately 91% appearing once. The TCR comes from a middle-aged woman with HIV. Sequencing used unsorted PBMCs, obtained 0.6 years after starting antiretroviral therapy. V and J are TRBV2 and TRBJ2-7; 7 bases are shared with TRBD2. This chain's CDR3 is CASSVKRGYEQYF. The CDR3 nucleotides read TGTGCCAGCAGTGTCAAGCGGGGCTACGAGCAGTACTTC.